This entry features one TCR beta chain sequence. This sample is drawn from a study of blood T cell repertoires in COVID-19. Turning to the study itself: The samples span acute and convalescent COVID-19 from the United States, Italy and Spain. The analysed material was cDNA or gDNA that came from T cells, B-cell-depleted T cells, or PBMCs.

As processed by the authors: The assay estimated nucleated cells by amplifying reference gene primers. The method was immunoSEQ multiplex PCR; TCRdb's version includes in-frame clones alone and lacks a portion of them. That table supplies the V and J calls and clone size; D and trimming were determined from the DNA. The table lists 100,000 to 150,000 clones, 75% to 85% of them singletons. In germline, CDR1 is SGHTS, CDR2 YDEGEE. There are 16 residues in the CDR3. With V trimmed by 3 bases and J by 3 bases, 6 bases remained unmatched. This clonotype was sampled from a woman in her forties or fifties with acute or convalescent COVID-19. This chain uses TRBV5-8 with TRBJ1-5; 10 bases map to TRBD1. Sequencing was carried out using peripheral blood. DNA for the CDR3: TGTGCCAGCAGCTACGGGACAGGGGTACACAATCAGCCCCAGCATTTT. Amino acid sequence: CASSYGTGVHNQPQHF.